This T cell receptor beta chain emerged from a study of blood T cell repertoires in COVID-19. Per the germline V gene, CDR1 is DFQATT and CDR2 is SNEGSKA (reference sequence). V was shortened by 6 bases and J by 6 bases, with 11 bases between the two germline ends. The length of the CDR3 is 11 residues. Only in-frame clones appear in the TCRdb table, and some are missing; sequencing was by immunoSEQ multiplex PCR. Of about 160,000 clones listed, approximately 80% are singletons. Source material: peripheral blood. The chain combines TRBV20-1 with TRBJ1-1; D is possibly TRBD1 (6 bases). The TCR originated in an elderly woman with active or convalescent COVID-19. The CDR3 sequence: CSASGESEAFF. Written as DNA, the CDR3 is TGCAGTGCCTCAGGGGAATCTGAAGCTTTCTTT.